This TCR beta chain was sequenced for a study of cytotoxic CD8 clonotypes in ibrutinib-treated CLL. Study conclusions and caveats: Rising at ibrutinib response, clonality subsequently fell back toward baseline at progression. Private clonotypes, not public ones, expanded at ibrutinib response. Relative to age-matched healthy donors, clonality at baseline was higher, and it tracked circulating CD8+ T-cell counts.

This CDR3 region has 12 residues. In germline, CDR1 is PRHDT, CDR2 FYEKMQ (reference sequence). Sequencing used immunoSEQ multiplex PCR; TCRdb keeps in-frame clones, though not all of them. Of 300,000 to 400,000 clones listed, around 66% are singletons. Genomic DNA (around 2 micrograms) was obtained from cryopreserved PBMCs for construction of TCR beta libraries. The sample holds a few counts of this clone. Its antigen is as yet unknown. The germline gene is not matched at one end of the junction; a read error may be the cause. This TCR came from a human donor with chronic lymphocytic leukemia. The sample in question was PBMCs, obtained after 36 months of ibrutinib treatment. The rearrangement uses TRBV13 and TRBJ2-1; D not resolved. The CDR3 is CASSLGRLHPLF. In DNA form, the CDR3 reads TGTGCCAGCAGCTTAGGCAGGCTTCACCCCCTCTTC.